The sequence of this T cell receptor (beta chain) was determined in a study of CD8 T cells in Susac syndrome. The RNA input was roughly 0.45 to 1 ug, and it was reverse transcribed with random hexamers. TCR beta CDR3 was amplified by immunoSEQ covering 54 Vbeta and 13 Jbeta. In TCRdb, the immunoSEQ multiplex PCR reads were re-called with MiXCR into one record per CDR3 protein. Among 130,000 to 150,000 distinct CDR3 sequences listed, around 94% were seen once. Blood CD8+ and CD4+ T cells underwent high-throughput TCR beta sequencing. The controls, all healthy donors, were matched for age and sex. Trimming shortened V by 0 bases and J by 4 bases, and 1 base separated the two germline ends. CDR1 SGDLS and CDR2 YYNGEE come from the germline V gene. The CDR3 runs to 11 residues.

Sequenced sample: CD8+ T cells from PBMCs. The receptor was derived from a human donor in good health. The chain recombines TRBV9 with TRBJ1-1; D not certain. This CDR3 reads CASSVVTEAFF. CDR3 DNA sequence: TGTGCCAGCAGCGTAGTCACTGAAGCTTTCTTT.